The 10 T cell receptor beta chains presented below share a single source sample, sequenced in a study of blood T cells in healthy people across ages. Primers used in a second PCR of roughly 7 to 11 cycles were a sample-barcoded 5' primer and a J-beta primer mix. TCRdb itself ran the 5' RACE reads through MiXCR, one entry per CDR3 protein. The table has 700,000 or so distinct CDR3 sequences, roughly two fifths seen once. The sequencing input was blood. These receptors were obtained from a man at least 80 years old in good health.

A note on this clonotype: The junction and the germline gene differ at one end; a read error may be behind it. The rearrangement links TRBV12-3 or TRBV12-4 to TRBJ2-7, with D possibly matching TRBD2 (7 bases). The better agreement between TRBJ2-4 and the DNA end casts doubt on the J call. The CDR3 extends over 12 amino acids. CDR3 nucleotides: TGTGCCGGCAGTCTAGGGGGGGTCATTCAGTACTTC. It translates to CAGSLGGVIQYF.

This clonotype has only a few counts. The gene calls are TRBV7-2 and TRBJ2-1; tentative D call: TRBD2 (6 bases). The germline gives CDR1 SGHTA, CDR2 FQGNSA. This CDR3 has 14 residues. Trimming took off 5 bases at V and 7 bases at J, with 15 bases between the two ends. For the CDR3, the DNA is TGTGCCAGCAGCAACGGGGGATCCTCTAATGAGCAGTTCTTC. Its protein is CASSNGGSSNEQFF. Together with reference TRBV7-2 and TRBJ2-1, the CDR3 gives the full variable domain: GAGVSQSPSNKVTEKGKDVELRCDPISGHTALYWYRQSLGQGLEFLIYFQGNSAPDKSGLPSDRFSAERTGGSVSTLTIQRTQQEDSAVYLCASSNGGSSNEQFFGPGTRLTVL.

The chain links TRBV7-2 to TRBJ1-2, with 8 bases that match TRBD1. CDR1 and CDR2 from the germline V gene are SGHTA and FQGNSA. The V gene end was trimmed by 5 bases and the J gene end by 3 bases; junction bases not matched to a gene: 8. This CDR3 spans 15 amino acids. CDR3 in amino acids: CASSHPGQVDYGYTF. The CDR3 region has the DNA TGTGCCAGCAGCCATCCGGGACAGGTAGACTATGGCTACACCTTC.

The chain has TRBV11-3 and TRBJ2-5; D is unresolved. Germline V gene sequence: CDR1 SGHNT, CDR2 YENEEA. The CDR3 has 14 residues. The V gene lost 5 bases and the J gene lost 5 bases, with 15 bases spanning the gap. CDR3 amino acids: CASSPDGWPETQYF. As DNA, the CDR3 is TGTGCCAGCAGCCCAGATGGTTGGCCGGAGACCCAGTACTTC. Variable domain in full (rest from reference TRBV11-3 and TRBJ2-5): EAGVVQSPRYKIIEKKQPVAFWCNPISGHNTLYWYLQNLGQGPELLIRYENEEAVDDSQLPKDRFSAERLKGVDSTLKIQPAELGDSAVYLCASSPDGWPETQYFGPGTRLLVL.

This clonotype was seen only a few times. The chain carries TRBV6-1 and TRBJ2-3; 10 bases align to TRBD1. Trimming at V came to 6 bases and at J to 6 bases, leaving 9 bases not matched to a gene. The CDR3 has 15 residues. CDR1 and CDR2 (germline): MNHNS, SASEGT. CDR3 in amino acids: CASRWTGGFPDTQYF. The CDR3 DNA reads as TGTGCCAGCAGGTGGACAGGGGGATTCCCGGATACGCAGTATTTT.

The chain links TRBV20-1 to TRBJ2-3; 7 nucleotides agree with TRBD2. This CDR3 region has 14 residues. Trimming at V came to 2 bases and at J to 5 bases, leaving 7 bases not matched to a gene. Germline CDR1 is DFQATT and CDR2 is SNEGSKA (reference sequence). CDR3 sequence: CSARRGGVGDTQYF. CDR3 nucleotides: TGCAGTGCTAGACGCGGGGGAGTGGGAGATACGCAGTATTTT.

The V gene is TRBV20-1, the J gene TRBJ1-1; D unresolved. V dropped 3 bases and J dropped 5 bases, with 16 bases sitting between them. From germline, CDR1 is DFQATT and CDR2 SNEGSKA (reference sequence). The CDR3 length is 14 residues. The CDR3 DNA reads TGCAGTGCTAGCGTCGCGGGTTTAGGGACTGAAGCTTTCTTT. Its translation: CSASVAGLGTEAFF.

In regard to this clonotype: This sequence may be a read error, since a much larger clone differs from it by one base. The chain combines TRBV29-1 with TRBJ2-7; D might be TRBD1 (6 bases). CDR3 size: 11 residues. The V gene lost 7 bases and the J gene lost 6 bases, with 13 bases spanning the gap. Germline CDR1 and CDR2: SQVTM and ANQGSEA. The CDR3 coding sequence is TGCAGCGACCGGGACAAAGGCGAGCAGTACTTC. Translated, it gives CSDRDKGEQYF.

At least ten counts were recorded for this clonotype. The chain has TRBV29-1 and TRBJ2-1, with D maybe TRBD2 (5 bases). The germline CDR1 and CDR2 sequences are SQVTM and ANQGSEA. The CDR3 is made up of 14 amino acids. V lost 4 bases and J 6 bases, leaving 16 bases between the germline ends. In DNA, the CDR3 is TGCAGCGTTGGAGAGGGCGGGCGAACCAATGAGCAGTTCTTC. As protein: CSVGEGGRTNEQFF.

This clonotype was recorded a few times. V usage is TRBV20-1 and J usage is TRBJ2-6, with 10 positions matching TRBD1. J was trimmed by 2 bases and V by 5 bases; bases with no gene match: 3. This CDR3 comprises 15 residues. Germline-derived CDR1 and CDR2 are DFQATT and SNEGSKA (reference sequence). DNA for the CDR3: TGCAGTGCTCGACAGGGGGCGCCTGGGGCCAACGTCCTGACTTTC. Translated: CSARQGAPGANVLTF.